In this sample, the clone carrying this T cell receptor beta chain turned up a few times. Its antigen is still unknown. These data come from a study of cytomegalovirus exposure and HLA in healthy donors. Broader study findings: Highest at DRB1 and lowest at HLA-C, TCR association rates differed among HLA loci in a later analysis. Reportedly, TCR beta sequences accurately predicted HLA-A and HLA-B alleles in most subjects.

This PCR relied on a set of 60 Vbeta primers and 13 Jbeta primers. Some clones are missing from TCRdb's copy, which holds only in-frame ones; the method was immunoSEQ multiplex PCR. Here the sample spans a few hundred thousand clones, 70% to 90% being singletons. Germline CDR1 and CDR2: LGHNA and YNFKEQ. The CDR3 contains 15 residues. Trimming removed 3 bases from V and 8 bases from J, with 16 bases in between. The source material was PBMCs. The chain has TRBV4-2 and TRBJ1-4, with a possible D match to TRBD1 (5 bases). The receptor was derived from a man aged 25 to 40 in good health and CMV-seronegative. The CDR3 protein is CASSQPAQGREKLFF. As DNA, the CDR3 is TGTGCCAGCAGCCAGCCCGCCCAGGGAAGAGAAAAACTGTTTTTT.